One T cell receptor (beta chain) is described in this entry. The record originates from a study of blood T cell repertoires in COVID-19. Sequencing was performed with immunoSEQ multiplex PCR; in TCRdb, only in-frame clones are kept and a portion is missing. The sample yields approximately 300,000 clones, approximately 87% seen once. This receptor was taken from a woman aged 25 to 39 who had recovered from COVID-19. The sample comprised PBMCs or T cells enriched from blood (not recorded which).

The CDR3 nucleotides read TGTGCCTGGCGACAGGGCAATCAGCCCCAGCATTTT. This codes for CAWRQGNQPQHF. The chain recombines TRBV30 with TRBJ1-5; possible D gene TRBD1, 6 bases. Germline lookup yields CDR1 GTSNPN and CDR2 SVGIG (reference sequence). The CDR3 length is 12 residues. V dropped 5 bases and J dropped 2 bases, with 7 bases sitting between them. The entire variable domain, with the rest obtained from reference TRBV30 and TRBJ1-5, is as follows: SQTIHQWPATLVQPVGSPLSLECTVEGTSNPNLYWYRQAAGRGLQLLFYSVGIGQISSEVPQNLSASRPQDRQFILSSKKLLLSDSGFYLCAWRQGNQPQHFGDGTRLSIL.